These 20 T cell receptor beta chains originate from one sample sequenced in a study of PD-1 blockade in classical Hodgkin lymphoma. Sequenced by immunoSEQ multiplex PCR; TCRdb stores in-frame clones only, minus some. The data contain tens of thousands of clones, under 90% of them singletons. Autologous stem cell transplantation was followed by relapse in every patient, and brentuximab vedotin exposure varied. The source material was peripheral blood mononuclear cells (PBMCs), sampled at baseline. All receptors come from a human donor with classical Hodgkin lymphoma.

The chain uses TRBV27 and TRBJ2-6; D is possibly TRBD1 (6 bases). V was trimmed by 6 bases and J by 0 bases, leaving 12 bases between them. CDR3 length equals 16 residues. CDR1 and CDR2 from the germline V gene are MNHEY and SMNVEV (reference sequence). CDR3 sequence: CASRTQQGSGANVLTF. In DNA, the CDR3 is TGTGCCAGCAGGACACAACAGGGCTCTGGGGCCAACGTCCTGACTTTC. The full variable domain, in which reference TRBV27 and TRBJ2-6 provide the parts outside the CDR3, is EAQVTQNPRYLITVTGKKLTVTCSQNMNHEYMSWYRQDPGLGLRQIYYSMNVEVTDKGDVPEGYKVSRKEKRNFPLILESPSPNQTSLYFCASRTQQGSGANVLTFGAGSRLTVL.

Worth noting for this clone: The identical CDR3 is also encoded by other nucleotide sequences in the sample. The rearrangement uses TRBV4-3 and TRBJ2-1; D remains unclear. The CDR3 is made up of 13 amino acids. In germline, CDR1 is LGHNA, CDR2 YSLEER. V lost 0 bases and J 5 bases, leaving 5 bases between the germline ends. For the CDR3, the DNA is TGCGCCAGCAGCCAAGAGGCGGACAATGAGCAGTTCTTC. It codes for CASSQEADNEQFF.

This chain links TRBV27 with TRBJ1-2; 8 bases fit TRBD1. Germline V gene data show CDR1 as MNHEY and CDR2 as SMNVEV (reference sequence). The CDR3 runs 15 residues. V gave up 5 bases and J gave up 6 bases; unmatched junction bases: 11. The CDR3 DNA reads as TGTGCCAGCAGTCCCATGTTGGACAGGGTTGATGGCTACACCTTC. This codes for CASSPMLDRVDGYTF.

V usage is TRBV9 and J usage is TRBJ2-3; D may correspond to TRBD1 or TRBD2 (6 bases each). The CDR3 is 16 amino acids. CDR1 is SGDLS and CDR2 is YYNGEE in the germline V gene. V was pared by 0 bases and J by 4 bases, with 15 bases between. In nucleotides, the CDR3 is TGTGCCAGCAGCGTAGACCCGGGGGCTCGGGCAGATACGCAGTATTTT. It yields the protein CASSVDPGARADTQYF.

The chain couples TRBV5-6 to TRBJ2-2; D gene uncertain. V lost 0 bases, J lost 1 base, and 4 bases lay in between. CDR1 is SGHDT, CDR2 YYEEEE, per germline. The CDR3 contains 14 residues. The CDR3 is CASSLAGNTGELFF. The CDR3 DNA reads TGTGCCAGCAGCTTGGCAGGGAACACCGGGGAGCTGTTTTTT.

The CDR3 coding sequence is TGTGCCAGCAGCTTGGAAGGTAGGGTACGCAATCAGCCCCAGCATTTT. Its protein product is CASSLEGRVRNQPQHF. The J gene is TRBJ1-5, the V gene TRBV5-5; D uncertain. Per germline, CDR1 SGHKS and CDR2 YYEKEE (reference sequence). CDR3 size: 16 residues. V lost 0 bases and J 2 bases, leaving 12 bases between the germline ends.

The chain carries TRBV6-4 and TRBJ1-2; 9 nucleotides match TRBD1. Per the germline V gene, CDR1 is MRHNA and CDR2 is SNTAGT. This CDR3 has 19 residues. V shed 7 bases, J shed 4 bases, and the junction held 22 bases outside the gene matches. CDR3 protein: CASKTGGTGTGLPLYGYTF. CDR3 coding DNA: TGTGCCAGCAAAACAGGGGGCACAGGCACCGGCCTGCCCCTCTATGGCTACACCTTC.

The CDR3 region is CASSLDGTPGPYEQYF. CDR3 DNA sequence: TGCGCCAGCAGCTTGGACGGGACCCCCGGCCCCTACGAGCAGTACTTC. The V call is TRBV5-1, the J call TRBJ2-7; D tentatively reads TRBD1 or TRBD2 (5 bases each). The CDR3 extends over 16 amino acids. The germline CDR1 and CDR2 sequences are SGHRS and YFSETQ. Between the trimmed V and J ends, which lost 0 bases and 2 bases, there was a span of 15 bases. The variable domain in full, with the rest retrieved from reference TRBV5-1 and TRBJ2-7, is KAGVTQTPRYLIKTRGQQVTLSCSPISGHRSVSWYQQTPGQGLQFLFEYFSETQRNKGNFPGRFSGRQFSNSRSEMNVSTLELGDSALYLCASSLDGTPGPYEQYFGPGTRLTVT.

The V gene is TRBV6-1, the J gene TRBJ2-5; the match to TRBD1 covers 8 bases. V lost 7 bases, J lost 5 bases, and 6 bases stayed unmatched. The CDR3 has 13 amino acids. Per the germline V gene, CDR1 is MNHNS and CDR2 is SASEGT. The CDR3 nucleotides read TGTGCCAGCAAAGGACAGGGCCGGGAGACCCAGTACTTC. Translation gives CASKGQGRETQYF.

This clone was seen only once. CDR3 loop: CASSNPGQGFMNSPLHF. In DNA, the CDR3 is TGTGCCAGCAGTAACCCGGGACAGGGCTTTATGAATTCACCCCTCCACTTT. The chain links TRBV25-1 to TRBJ1-6; 9 positions agree with TRBD1. Per germline, CDR1 MGHDK and CDR2 SYGVNS. The CDR3 has 17 residues. V shed 5 bases and J 7 bases; nucleotides not matched to a gene: 12.

The V gene is TRBV10-3, the J gene TRBJ2-1; D is possibly TRBD2 (6 bases). This CDR3 comprises 14 residues. Trimming cost V 2 bases and J 10 bases, with 15 bases left between them. Germline values: CDR1 ENHRY, CDR2 SYGVKD. This chain's CDR3 is CAISEDSGLGEQFF. CDR3 coding DNA: TGTGCCATCAGTGAGGATAGCGGACTCGGCGAGCAGTTCTTC.

J is TRBJ2-4 and V is TRBV19, with TRBD1 identical over 9 bases. Germline CDR1 is LNHDA and CDR2 is SQIVND (reference sequence). The CDR3 is 17 residues long. The J segment lost 2 bases and the V segment lost 3 bases, leaving 8 bases of the junction unmatched. The CDR3 reads CASSIGGTGTSKNIQYF. In DNA, the CDR3 is TGTGCCAGTAGTATTGGCGGGACAGGGACGTCCAAAAACATTCAGTACTTC.

The chain carries TRBV27 and TRBJ2-6, with D maybe TRBD2 (7 bases). V was cut by 3 bases and J by 0 bases, with 27 bases left in between. The CDR3 is 22 amino acids. The germline V gene has CDR1 MNHEY and CDR2 SMNVEV (reference sequence). Here the CDR3 reads CASSFSLGGGAPLSSGANVLTF. DNA for the CDR3: TGTGCCAGCAGTTTCTCCCTAGGAGGGGGGGCCCCCCTCTCCTCTGGGGCCAACGTCCTGACTTTC.

The rearrangement uses TRBV28 and TRBJ2-6, with D tentatively TRBD2 (6 bases). This CDR3 region has 15 residues. V lost 6 bases and J lost 1, with 10 bases in between. Germline CDR1 is MDHEN and CDR2 is SYDVKM. DNA for the CDR3: TGTGCCAGCAGCCCCGGGACTTCTGGGGCCAACGTCCTGACTTTC. Its protein is CASSPGTSGANVLTF.

CDR3 sequence: CATQSNTEAFF. The CDR3 bases are TGTGCCACACAATCAAACACTGAAGCTTTCTTT. V gene TRBV27 combines with J gene TRBJ1-1; D remains unclear. There are 11 residues in the CDR3. V lost 10 bases and J 2 bases, leaving 8 bases between the germline ends. From germline, CDR1 is MNHEY and CDR2 SMNVEV (reference sequence).

The chain carries TRBV15 and TRBJ2-7; the match to TRBD2 covers 8 bases. There are 22 residues in the CDR3. After removal of 0 bases from V and 7 bases from J, the junction contained 29 bases not matched to a gene. Germline V lookup: CDR1 LNHNV, CDR2 YYDKDF (reference sequence). DNA of the CDR3: TGTGCCACCAGCAGAGATAAGGACACCTTATTCCCCGGGAGGGCGGCCCGGGGTGAGCAGTACTTC. As protein: CATSRDKDTLFPGRAARGEQYF.

This clone was recorded only once. The chain recombines TRBV5-4 with TRBJ1-2; 11 bases agree with TRBD1. Germline V lookup: CDR1 SGHNT, CDR2 YYREEE (reference sequence). This CDR3 region has 14 residues. Trimming removed 2 bases from V and 12 bases from J; junction bases left unmatched: 9. CDR3 residues: CASSFYRTGGRDTF. The CDR3, as DNA: TGTGCCAGCAGCTTTTATAGGACAGGGGGCCGTGACACCTTC.

This rearrangement joins TRBV4-2 to TRBJ1-1, with D perhaps TRBD1 (5 bases). The CDR3 has 14 amino acids. Germline lookup yields CDR1 LGHNA and CDR2 YNFKEQ. Between the trimmed V and J ends, which lost 2 bases and 7 bases, there was a span of 14 bases. The CDR3 nucleotides are TGTGCCAGCAGCCAATCCGGGACGGAGAGTGAAGCTTTCTTT. It specifies CASSQSGTESEAFF.

This clone was seen more than once but under ten times. This chain links TRBV7-2 with TRBJ1-3; D is uncertain. Trimming removed 5 bases at V and 0 bases at J, with 8 bases between. The CDR3 has 14 residues. Looked up from germline, CDR1 is SGHTA and CDR2 is FQGNSA. The CDR3 coding sequence is TGTGCCAGCAGCCGTGGGGTCTCTGGAAACACCATATATTTT. Its protein is CASSRGVSGNTIYF.

The rearrangement links TRBV2 to TRBJ1-3; D might be TRBD1 (5 bases). Germline CDR1 reads SNHLY; CDR2 reads FYNNEI. The length of the CDR3 is 15 residues. Deletions cut 6 bases from V and 0 bases from J, with 12 bases between. The CDR3 nucleotides are TGTGCCAGCAGGGGGGAGTCCTACTCTGGAAACACCATATATTTT. It encodes CASRGESYSGNTIYF. The whole variable domain, remainder taken from reference TRBV2 and TRBJ1-3, is EPEVTQTPSHQVTQMGQEVILRCVPISNHLYFYWYRQILGQKVEFLVSFYNNEISEKSEIFDDQFSVERPDGSNFTLKIRSTKLEDSAMYFCASRGESYSGNTIYFGEGSWLTVV.